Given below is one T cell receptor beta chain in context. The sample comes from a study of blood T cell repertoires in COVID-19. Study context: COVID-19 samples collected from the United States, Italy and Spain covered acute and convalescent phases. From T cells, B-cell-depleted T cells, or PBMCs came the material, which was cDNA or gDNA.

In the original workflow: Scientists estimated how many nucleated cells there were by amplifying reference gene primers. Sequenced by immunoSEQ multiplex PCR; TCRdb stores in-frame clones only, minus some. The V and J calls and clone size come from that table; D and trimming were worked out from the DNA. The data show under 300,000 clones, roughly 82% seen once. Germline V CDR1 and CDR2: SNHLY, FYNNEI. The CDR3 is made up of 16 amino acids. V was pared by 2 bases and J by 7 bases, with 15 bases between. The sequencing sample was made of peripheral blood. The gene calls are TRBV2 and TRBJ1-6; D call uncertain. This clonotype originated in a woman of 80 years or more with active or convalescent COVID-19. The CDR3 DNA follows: TGTGCCAGCAGTGAAACCGCCGGCAGGATGAATTCACCCCTCCACTTT. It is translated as CASSETAGRMNSPLHF.